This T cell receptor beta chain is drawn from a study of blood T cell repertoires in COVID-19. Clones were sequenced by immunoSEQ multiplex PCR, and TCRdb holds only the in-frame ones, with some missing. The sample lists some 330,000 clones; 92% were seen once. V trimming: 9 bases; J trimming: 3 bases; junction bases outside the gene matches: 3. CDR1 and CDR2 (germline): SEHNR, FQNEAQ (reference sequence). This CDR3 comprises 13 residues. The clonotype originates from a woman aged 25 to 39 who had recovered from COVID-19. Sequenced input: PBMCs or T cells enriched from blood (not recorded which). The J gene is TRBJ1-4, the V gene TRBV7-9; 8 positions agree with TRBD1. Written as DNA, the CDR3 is TGTGCCAGGCCGGGACAGGCTAATGAAAAACTGTTTTTT. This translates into CARPGQANEKLFF.